This T cell receptor beta chain was obtained from a study of blood T cells in healthy people across ages. Turning to the study itself: Every two T cells gave about one barcoded beta molecule via template switching. Study-wide results and caveats: Naive CD4+ cells and diversity were both higher in long-lived donors than in aged donors. Older age went with lower TCR beta diversity per million T cells, in a roughly linear way.

Using a J-beta primer mix together with a sample-barcoded 5' primer, a second PCR was run for roughly 6 to 12 cycles. Researchers report that a template-switch adaptor with 12 random nucleotides tagged each cDNA molecule. From the 5' RACE reads, TCRdb called clonotypes with MiXCR, one entry per CDR3 protein. In the table there are roughly 2 million distinct CDR3 sequences, about 50% of which are singletons. V was trimmed by 8 bases and J by 3 bases, leaving 7 bases between them. The CDR3 covers 12 residues. Turning to this clonotype: What it binds is unknown.

The rearrangement joins TRBV12-3 or TRBV12-4 to TRBJ2-2; D is unresolved. This clonotype was obtained from a woman aged 40 to 55 in good health. The sample consisted of blood. CDR3 sequence (DNA): TGTGCCAGCGCAGGAGACACCGGGGAGCTGTTTTTT. Translating gives CASAGDTGELFF.